This T cell receptor (beta chain) was sequenced during a study of beta chain features in type 1 diabetes. The entirety of the isolated RNA underwent reverse transcription, so expressed TCRB transcripts were sequenced. Assay: immunoSEQ multiplex PCR; the TCRdb copy retains only in-frame clones and omits some. The sample shows fewer than 400,000 clones, 6.5% to 10% of them seen only once. CDR1 SQVTM and CDR2 ANQGSEA come from the germline V gene. V was cut by 4 bases and J by 7 bases, with 16 bases left in between. CDR3 size: 14 residues. The TCR sequence derives from a woman in her late teens or twenties in good health. Sequencing used central memory CD4+ T cells from blood. The chain joins TRBV29-1 to TRBJ2-2; either TRBD1 or TRBD2 may fit D (6 bases each). CDR3 sequence reads: CSVGRGAQGGELFF. The CDR3 coding sequence is TGCAGCGTTGGAAGGGGGGCGCAGGGCGGGGAGCTGTTTTTT.